The 20 T cell receptor beta chains listed next were all sequenced from one sample in a study of blood T cell repertoires in COVID-19. TCRdb's copy holds only in-frame clones and misses some; the assay was immunoSEQ multiplex PCR. This table has tens of thousands of clones, 75% to 90% appearing once. The sequenced sample was peripheral blood. The receptor set was obtained from an elderly woman with active COVID-19.

The V gene is TRBV6-5, the J gene TRBJ2-2, with 11 bases identical to TRBD2. Germline V gene lookup returns CDR1 MNHEY and CDR2 SVGAGI. Trimming took 5 bases from V and 4 from J; bases not matched to a gene: 3. The CDR3 extends over 15 amino acids. For the CDR3, the DNA is TGTGCCAGCAGTACGCTAGCGGGAGGCACCGGGGAGCTGTTTTTT. Translating gives CASSTLAGGTGELFF.

The chain recombines TRBV6-6 with TRBJ1-2; the match to TRBD1 covers 9 bases. Germline lookup yields CDR1 MNHNY and CDR2 SVGAGI (reference sequence). This CDR3 has 13 amino acids. The V segment lost 7 bases and the J segment 5 bases; nucleotides outside the gene matches: 5. The DNA of the CDR3 is TGTGCCAGCACTCTACAGGGGGCGTATGGCTACACCTTC. It codes for CASTLQGAYGYTF.

V is TRBV11-3 and J is TRBJ1-1; tentative D call: TRBD1 (5 bases). Germline V gene sequence: CDR1 SGHNT, CDR2 YENEEA. Deletions cut 0 bases from V and 5 bases from J, with 16 bases between. The CDR3 has 16 amino acids. The DNA for the CDR3 is TGTGCCAGCAGCTTAGAATTCCTGGGACTCCGTACTGAAGCTTTCTTT. Its translation is CASSLEFLGLRTEAFF. The full variable domain, completed using reference TRBV11-3 and TRBJ1-1, is EAGVVQSPRYKIIEKKQPVAFWCNPISGHNTLYWYLQNLGQGPELLIRYENEEAVDDSQLPKDRFSAERLKGVDSTLKIQPAELGDSAVYLCASSLEFLGLRTEAFFGQGTRLTVV.

This clone was detected only once. V and J are TRBV18 and TRBJ2-1; D possibly corresponds to TRBD2 (6 bases). The CDR3 has 12 residues. V shed 2 bases and J shed 8 bases, with 7 bases lying between them. CDR1 and CDR2 from the germline V gene are KGHSH and LQKENI. CDR3 sequence reads: CASSPREDEQFF. CDR3 nucleotide sequence: TGTGCCAGCTCACCAAGGGAGGATGAGCAGTTCTTC.

J is TRBJ2-1 and V is TRBV19; 7 bases are shared with TRBD1. Germline CDR1 and CDR2: LNHDA and SQIVND (reference sequence). The CDR3 spans 14 residues. V lost 9 bases and J lost 9; bases outside the gene matches: 14. DNA of the CDR3: TGTGCCAGCAGGAATCAAATACAGGGGAGTGAGCAGTTCTTC. It is translated as CASRNQIQGSEQFF.

The gene calls are TRBV11-3 and TRBJ2-1; 9 bases match TRBD1. This CDR3 region has 15 residues. Trimming removed 5 bases from V and 4 bases from J; junction bases left unmatched: 6. CDR1 is SGHNT, CDR2 YENEEA, per germline. CDR3 nucleotide sequence: TGTGCCAGCAGCCCACAGGGGGCCTCATACAATGAGCAGTTCTTC. As protein: CASSPQGASYNEQFF.

The V call is TRBV18, the J call TRBJ2-1, with TRBD1 matching 7 bases. This CDR3 contains 12 residues. V lost 4 bases and J lost 10; bases outside the gene matches: 4. Per germline, CDR1 KGHSH and CDR2 LQKENI. The CDR3 DNA is TGTGCCAGCTCACTGGGACAGAGAGAGCAGTTCTTC. Amino acid sequence: CASSLGQREQFF. Full variable domain (rest looked up from reference TRBV18 and TRBJ2-1): NAGVMQNPRHLVRRRGQEARLRCSPMKGHSHVYWYRQLPEEGLKFMVYLQKENIIDESGMPKERFSAEFPKEGPSILRIQQVVRGDSAAYFCASSLGQREQFFGPGTRLTVL.

The chain combines TRBV27 with TRBJ2-1; the match to TRBD1 covers 7 bases. The germline CDR1 and CDR2 sequences are MNHEY and SMNVEV (reference sequence). V trimming: 2 bases; J trimming: 9 bases; junction bases outside the gene matches: 13. This CDR3 contains 16 residues. The CDR3 DNA follows: TGTGCCAGCAGTTTACTTAGGGCCCAAGCAGGGGGTGAGCAGTTCTTC. Protein sequence: CASSLLRAQAGGEQFF.

This clone has a single count. The chain joins TRBV27 to TRBJ2-1; weak D call: TRBD2 (5 bases). V lost 1 base and J lost 2, with 9 bases in between. CDR3 size: 15 residues. Germline-derived CDR1 and CDR2 are MNHEY and SMNVEV (reference sequence). CDR3 sequence: CASSLYGMAYNEQFF. CDR3 coding DNA: TGTGCCAGCAGTTTATACGGGATGGCCTACAATGAGCAGTTCTTC.

The gene calls are TRBV6-2 or TRBV6-3 and TRBJ1-2; D remains ambiguous. V lost 2 bases to trimming and J lost 2 bases, with 12 bases between them. The germline CDR1 and CDR2 sequences are MNHEY and SVGEGT. This CDR3 comprises 15 residues. CDR3 sequence: CASSYDGRENYGYTF. CDR3 coding DNA: TGTGCCAGCAGTTACGATGGGAGGGAGAACTATGGCTACACCTTC.

V and J are TRBV21-1 and TRBJ2-7; TRBD2, the table's D call, was not compared with the DNA. TRBV21-1 is a listed pseudogene. This CDR3 comprises 12 residues. The CDR3 sequence: CASNLPFYEQYF. The CDR3 DNA reads as TGTGCCAGCAATCTCCCGTTTTACGAGCAGTACTTC.

The chain uses TRBV24-1 and TRBJ2-3, with a possible D match to TRBD1 (6 bases). Germline loops: CDR1 KGHDR, CDR2 SFDVKD. V lost 3 bases and J lost 2, with 14 bases in between. The CDR3 runs 16 residues. The CDR3 reads CATSDLQGSNTDTQYF. The CDR3 DNA reads as TGTGCCACCAGTGATCTACAGGGTTCGAACACAGATACGCAGTATTTT.

The CDR3 DNA follows: TGTGCCAGCAGCTTAGCGGGCAGGATAGCGGGAGGCTCCTACGAGCAGTACTTC. Amino acid sequence: CASSLAGRIAGGSYEQYF. This chain links TRBV7-2 with TRBJ2-7, with 10 bases aligning to TRBD2. The CDR3 consists of 18 residues. J was trimmed by 0 bases and V by 0 bases; bases with no gene match: 8. CDR1 and CDR2 from the germline V gene are SGHTA and FQGNSA.

V gene TRBV27 combines with J gene TRBJ2-4; weak D call: TRBD2 (6 bases). This CDR3 comprises 14 residues. Trimming took 4 bases from V and 0 from J, leaving 7 bases between them. Per germline, CDR1 MNHEY and CDR2 SMNVEV (reference sequence). The DNA for the CDR3 is TGTGCCAGCAGTTCCGGGGGAGCCAAAAACATTCAGTACTTC. The encoded protein is CASSSGGAKNIQYF.

The gene calls are TRBV5-4 and TRBJ2-6; the match to TRBD1 covers 7 bases. The germline V gene has CDR1 SGHNT and CDR2 YYREEE (reference sequence). The CDR3 runs to 18 residues. J was trimmed by 0 bases and V by 4 bases; bases with no gene match: 10. CDR3 DNA: TGTGCCAGCAGCGATAAACAGGGGACCCGCTCTGGGGCCAACGTCCTGACTTTC. This sequence encodes CASSDKQGTRSGANVLTF.

This chain uses TRBV4-2 with TRBJ2-1; 9 bases align to TRBD1. With V trimmed by 4 bases and J by 5 bases, 6 bases remained unmatched. Germline V gene lookup returns CDR1 LGHNA and CDR2 YNFKEQ. This CDR3 has 15 residues. CDR3 sequence reads: CASSPSGQGNNEQFF. CDR3 nucleotide sequence: TGTGCCAGCAGCCCCTCGGGACAGGGTAACAATGAGCAGTTCTTC.

The chain has TRBV28 and TRBJ2-1; 8 nucleotides align to TRBD1. This CDR3 has 14 residues. V lost 5 bases and J lost 12; bases outside the gene matches: 12. Germline V gene lookup returns CDR1 MDHEN and CDR2 SYDVKM. The CDR3 nucleotides read TGTGCCAGCAGTACCGGGACAGGCCTAATGAGGCAGTTCTTC. Its protein is CASSTGTGLMRQFF.

This chain joins TRBV4-2 and TRBJ2-2; 11 bases align to TRBD2. The CDR3 is 17 amino acids. Germline assignment: CDR1 LGHNA and CDR2 YNFKEQ. V gave up 0 bases and J gave up 6 bases; unmatched junction bases: 6. The DNA for the CDR3 is TGTGCCAGCAGCCAAGAACTAGCGGGAGCCGGCGCCGGGGAGCTGTTTTTT. It yields the protein CASSQELAGAGAGELFF.

This chain links TRBV3-1 (or the pseudogene TRBV3-2) with TRBJ1-1; 9 nucleotides agree with TRBD1. Unmatched junction bases numbered 6, after V lost 5 bases and J lost 2 bases. This CDR3 comprises 15 residues. Germline-derived CDR1 and CDR2 are LGHDT and YNNKEL (reference sequence). The CDR3 region has the DNA TGTGCCAGCAGCTTAACAGGGGGCCGAAACACTGAAGCTTTCTTT. Translated, it gives CASSLTGGRNTEAFF.

This sequence joins TRBV4-2 and TRBJ1-6, with TRBD1 identical over 7 bases. The ends lost 3 bases at V and 7 bases at J; junction bases unmatched: 9. The germline CDR1 and CDR2 sequences are LGHNA and YNFKEQ. This CDR3 has 16 amino acids. CDR3 residues: CASSQAGDRVNSPLHF. For the CDR3, the DNA is TGTGCCAGCAGCCAGGCGGGTGACAGGGTCAATTCACCCCTCCACTTT.